This TCR beta chain was sequenced for a study of beta chain features in type 1 diabetes. Study at large: Across every sample, about 100 million sorted cells were examined in total.

Overall study findings and caveats: Researchers caution that PCR might favor shorter templates, equally among patients and controls.

In this sample, this clone turned up a few times. What it binds is unknown. The V and J ends lost 5 bases and 7 bases respectively, with 15 bases between them. Germline assignment: CDR1 SGHRS and CDR2 YFSETQ. This CDR3 comprises 13 residues. Every bit of the isolated RNA underwent reverse transcription, so sequencing read expressed TCRB transcripts. Clones were sequenced by immunoSEQ multiplex PCR, and TCRdb holds only the in-frame ones, with some missing. The data show 300,000 to 350,000 clones, 12% to 15% seen once. Sequenced: central memory CD4+ T cells from blood. The origin of this receptor is a young man in good health. The chain employs TRBV5-1 and TRBJ1-2; D might be TRBD1 (6 bases). The CDR3 bases are TGCGCCAGCAGTGCGGGGGGCATAGGTGGCTACACCTTC. As protein: CASSAGGIGGYTF.